This TCR beta chain was observed in a study of blood T cell repertoires in COVID-19. Study context: Acute and convalescent COVID-19 specimens originated in the United States, Italy and Spain. T cells, B-cell-depleted T cells, or PBMCs supplied cDNA or gDNA.

The germline V gene has CDR1 MDHEN and CDR2 SYDVKM. V dropped 5 bases and J dropped 1; count of bases not matched to a gene: 10. This CDR3 has 16 residues. Libraries were prepared by immunoSEQ multiplex PCR; TCRdb keeps only in-frame clonotypes and omits some of them. Of approximately 110,000 clones listed, approximately 88% are singletons. Sequencing was performed on peripheral blood. The clonotype originates from a woman between 65 and 79 years old with acute or convalescent COVID-19. V usage is TRBV28 and J usage is TRBJ1-1; 7 bases line up with TRBD1. For the CDR3, the DNA is TGTGCCAGCAGTCTCTCCCGGACAGGCTGGAACACTGAAGCTTTCTTT. It codes for CASSLSRTGWNTEAFF.